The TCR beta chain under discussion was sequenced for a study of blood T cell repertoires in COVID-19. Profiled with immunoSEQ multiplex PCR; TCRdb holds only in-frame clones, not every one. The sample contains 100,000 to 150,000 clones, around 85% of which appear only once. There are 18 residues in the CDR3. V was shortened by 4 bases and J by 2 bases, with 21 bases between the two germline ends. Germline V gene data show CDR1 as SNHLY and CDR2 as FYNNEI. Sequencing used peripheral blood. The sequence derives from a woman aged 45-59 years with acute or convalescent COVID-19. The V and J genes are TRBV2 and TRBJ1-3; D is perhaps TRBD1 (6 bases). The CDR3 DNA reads TGTGCCAGCAGTGTGAAGAAGGGGGAAGTTTTCGCTGGAAACACCATATATTTT. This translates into CASSVKKGEVFAGNTIYF.